What follows are 17 T cell receptor beta chains derived from one specimen sequenced in a study of blood T cell repertoires in COVID-19 (dated by TCRdb to the early 2020s). The receptor library was made with the immunoSEQ multiplex PCR assay. The immuneACCESS repertoire file appears here via TCRdb, limited to in-frame rearrangements. These files lack a portion of the clones; in checked studies, under half of the deficit traces to unresolved V genes, and the cause of the others is not known. Recorded for this sample are roughly 150,000 clones; approximately 82% of them occurred a single time. Approximately 9.4% of the sample rests with the top ten. The sequenced material came from peripheral blood. These receptors were collected from a woman aged 45-59 years with acute or convalescent COVID-19.

The rearrangement joins TRBV7-3 to TRBJ2-1; TRBD2 aligns across 8 bases. J was trimmed by 5 bases and V by 2 bases; bases with no gene match: 5. The CDR3 has 15 amino acids. CDR1 is SGHTA and CDR2 is FQGTGA in the germline V gene. CDR3 in amino acids: CASSLAGGIHNEQFF. In nucleotides, the CDR3 is TGTGCCAGCAGCTTAGCGGGAGGCATCCACAATGAGCAGTTCTTC.

The J gene is TRBJ1-2, the V gene TRBV4-3; a weak D match, TRBD1 (6 bases). The germline V gene encodes CDR1 LGHNA and CDR2 YSLEER. The CDR3 has 14 residues. With 3 bases removed from V and 4 bases from J, the gap between germline ends came to 12 bases. This chain's CDR3 is CASSQGTGTYGYTF. In DNA form, the CDR3 reads TGCGCCAGCAGCCAGGGTACAGGGACCTATGGCTACACCTTC.

The chain links TRBV6-5 to TRBJ1-4; TRBD1 agrees at 9 bases. Germline loops: CDR1 MNHEY, CDR2 SVGAGI. Germline trimming cut 5 bases from V and 6 bases from J; bases unmatched to any gene: 4. The CDR3 is made up of 14 amino acids. The CDR3 reads CASSTRDRDEKLFF. The CDR3 bases are TGTGCCAGCAGTACCCGGGACAGGGATGAAAAACTGTTTTTT.

The chain carries TRBV11-3 and TRBJ2-1; D remains ambiguous. The CDR3 sequence is 14 residues long. Germline V CDR1 and CDR2: SGHNT, YENEEA. Trimming cost V 3 bases and J 4 bases, with 10 bases left between them. The CDR3 DNA reads TGTGCCAGCAGCTTGAATTCGGGTTACAATGAGCAGTTCTTC. Amino acids: CASSLNSGYNEQFF.

This chain joins TRBV2 and TRBJ1-4; possibly TRBD1 for D (6 bases). This CDR3 spans 15 amino acids. Deletions cut 6 bases from V and 3 bases from J, with 14 bases between. CDR1 is SNHLY and CDR2 is FYNNEI in the germline V gene. As DNA, the CDR3 is TGTGCCAGCAGCAGACAGGCAACGGCTAATGAAAAACTGTTTTTT. Amino acid sequence: CASSRQATANEKLFF.

The chain couples TRBV10-2 to TRBJ2-5; 9 bases are shared with TRBD2. The CDR3 is 14 amino acids. V lost 6 bases and J lost 2; bases outside the gene matches: 4. Germline V gives CDR1 WSHSY, CDR2 SAAADI. The CDR3 protein is CASRLAGIQETQYF. CDR3 DNA: TGCGCCAGCAGGCTAGCGGGAATACAAGAGACCCAGTACTTC.

The rearrangement uses TRBV27 and TRBJ2-1; TRBD1 matches at 8 bases. CDR3 length: 15 amino acids. Germline CDR1 reads MNHEY; CDR2 reads SMNVEV (reference sequence). V lost 6 bases, J lost 8 bases, and 12 bases stayed unmatched. In DNA, the CDR3 is TGTGCCAGCAGACCAGGGGCAGGGGGCATAGATGAGCAGTTCTTC. Amino acid sequence: CASRPGAGGIDEQFF.

The chain employs TRBV27 and TRBJ2-7, with 8 bases lining up with TRBD1. The CDR3 consists of 15 residues. CDR1 MNHEY and CDR2 SMNVEV come from the germline V gene (reference sequence). Trimming cost V 6 bases and J 2 bases; bases outside gene matches: 9. The CDR3 bases are TGTGCCAGCAGATCCGGGTGGGACAGGCCCTACGAGCAGTACTTC. Translation: CASRSGWDRPYEQYF.

V and J are TRBV4-1 and TRBJ1-5, with 10 bases fitting TRBD1. V was pared by 1 base and J by 5 bases, with 2 bases of the junction left unmatched. The CDR3 is 15 residues long. Germline values: CDR1 MGHRA, CDR2 YSYEKL. The CDR3 sequence is CASSQVGQGDQPQHF. The CDR3 bases are TGCGCCAGCAGCCAAGTTGGACAGGGGGATCAGCCCCAGCATTTT.

The V and J genes are TRBV4-2 and TRBJ2-5; possibly TRBD2 for D (5 bases). The CDR3 runs 15 residues. Trimming shortened V by 6 bases and J by 4 bases, and 18 bases separated the two germline ends. Germline values: CDR1 LGHNA, CDR2 YNFKEQ. CDR3 sequence (DNA): TGTGCCAGCAGTCCGTCCGGGCTCCGGGGAGAGACCCAGTACTTC. Its protein is CASSPSGLRGETQYF.

This chain connects TRBV18 to TRBJ2-5; TRBD1 matches 8 bases. V was pared by 4 bases and J by 1 base, with 11 bases of the junction left unmatched. The CDR3 sequence is 17 residues long. CDR1 is KGHSH, CDR2 LQKENI, per germline. The CDR3, as DNA: TGTGCCAGCTCACAGGCTCGTAGAACAGGGGGCCAAGAGACCCAGTACTTC. Amino acid sequence: CASSQARRTGGQETQYF.

This chain connects TRBV14 to TRBJ1-6, with D perhaps matching TRBD1 (5 bases). The germline V and J ends were trimmed by 7 bases and 7 bases, with 11 bases remaining between them. The CDR3 sequence is 13 residues long. Germline-derived CDR1 and CDR2 are SGHDN and FVKESK. For the CDR3, the DNA is TGTGCCAGCAATCGGGACTGGAATTCACCCCTCCACTTT. The encoded protein is CASNRDWNSPLHF.

This rearrangement joins TRBV5-8 to TRBJ2-3, with TRBD2 matching over 11 bases. CDR1 is SGHTS, CDR2 YDEGEE, per germline. The length of the CDR3 is 17 residues. V lost 0 bases and J lost 7; bases outside the gene matches: 10. The CDR3 here is CASSLAVLAGVLYTQYF. CDR3 coding DNA: TGTGCCAGCAGCTTGGCAGTACTAGCGGGAGTTCTATATACGCAGTATTTT. The full variable domain, in which reference TRBV5-8 and TRBJ2-3 provide the parts outside the CDR3, is EAGVTQSPTHLIKTRGQQATLRCSPISGHTSVYWYQQALGLGLQFLLWYDEGEERNRGNFPPRFSGRQFPNYSSELNVNALELEDSALYLCASSLAVLAGVLYTQYFGPGTRLTVL.

The V gene is TRBV19, the J gene TRBJ2-3; 8 positions agree with TRBD1. Trimming took 4 bases from V and 1 from J; bases not matched to a gene: 7. The CDR3 covers 16 residues. The V gene's germline CDR1 is LNHDA and CDR2 SQIVND (reference sequence). This CDR3 reads CASSTDRARRTDTQYF. CDR3 bases: TGTGCCAGTAGTACGGACAGGGCTCGGCGCACAGATACGCAGTATTTT.

The chain couples TRBV29-1 to TRBJ2-3; D perhaps matches TRBD2 (6 bases). The CDR3 loop spans 15 amino acids. Trimming took off 4 bases at V and 2 bases at J, with 16 bases between the two ends. The V gene's germline CDR1 is SQVTM and CDR2 ANQGSEA. Here the CDR3 DNA reads TGCAGCGTTGGAGGCGGGATGGGTTCCACAGATACGCAGTATTTT. Protein product: CSVGGGMGSTDTQYF.

The J gene is TRBJ1-3, the V gene TRBV12-3 or TRBV12-4; D unresolved. Trimming removed 6 bases from V and 3 bases from J, with 6 bases in between. The CDR3 consists of 12 residues. The CDR3 nucleotides are TGTGCCAGCAGGACGGGTGGAAACACCATATATTTT. Its translation: CASRTGGNTIYF.

This clone was detected ten times or more. The genes are TRBV7-9 and TRBJ1-1; D is unresolved. In germline, CDR1 is SEHNR, CDR2 FQNEAQ (reference sequence). V gave up 8 bases and J gave up 4 bases, with 17 bases separating them. The CDR3 totals 14 residues. Written as DNA, the CDR3 is TGTGCCAGCGAGGATGCAAAAGAGGGCACTGAAGCTTTCTTT. This sequence encodes CASEDAKEGTEAFF.